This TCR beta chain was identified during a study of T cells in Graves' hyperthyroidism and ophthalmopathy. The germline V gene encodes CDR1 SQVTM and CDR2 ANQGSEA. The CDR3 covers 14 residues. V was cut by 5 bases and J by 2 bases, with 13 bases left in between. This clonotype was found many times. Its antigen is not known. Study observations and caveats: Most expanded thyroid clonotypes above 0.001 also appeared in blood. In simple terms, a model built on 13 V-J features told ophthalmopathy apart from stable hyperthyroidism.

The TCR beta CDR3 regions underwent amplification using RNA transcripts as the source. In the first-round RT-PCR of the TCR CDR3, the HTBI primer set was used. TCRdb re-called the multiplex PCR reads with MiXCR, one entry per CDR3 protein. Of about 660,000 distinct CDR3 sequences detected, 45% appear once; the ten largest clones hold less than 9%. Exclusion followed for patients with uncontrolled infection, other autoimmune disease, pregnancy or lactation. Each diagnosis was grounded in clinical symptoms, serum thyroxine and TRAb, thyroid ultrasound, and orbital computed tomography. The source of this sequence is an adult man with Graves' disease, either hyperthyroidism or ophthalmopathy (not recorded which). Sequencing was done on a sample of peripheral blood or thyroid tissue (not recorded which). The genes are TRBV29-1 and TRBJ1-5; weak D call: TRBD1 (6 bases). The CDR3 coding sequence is TGCAGCGTTTCGGACAGTGTTGGCAATCAGCCCCAGCATTTT. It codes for CSVSDSVGNQPQHF. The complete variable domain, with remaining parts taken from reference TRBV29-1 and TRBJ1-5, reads SAVISQKPSRDICQRGTSLTIQCQVDSQVTMMFWYRQQPGQSLTLIATANQGSEATYESGFVIDKFPISRPNLTFSTLTVSNMSPEDSSIYLCSVSDSVGNQPQHFGDGTRLSIL.